This T cell receptor beta chain was profiled in a study of T cells in Graves' hyperthyroidism and ophthalmopathy. Germline values: CDR1 DFQATT, CDR2 SNEGSKA (reference sequence). The V gene lost 5 bases and the J gene lost 2 bases, with 16 bases spanning the gap. This CDR3 spans 14 amino acids. From RNA transcripts, TCR beta CDR3 regions were amplified. HTBI primers were the set used in a first-round RT-PCR of the TCR CDR3. TCRdb independently ran MiXCR on the multiplex PCR reads; one entry per CDR3 protein. The sample consists of 400,000 to 600,000 distinct CDR3 sequences, about 16% of them appearing once.

Material for sequencing was blood. V is TRBV20-1 and J is TRBJ2-7; maybe TRBD2 (6 bases). This TCR was recovered from a woman in her twenties or thirties with Graves' ophthalmopathy. CDR3 residues: CSAEDAPGAYEQYF. CDR3 DNA: TGCAGTGCTGAAGACGCTCCGGGGGCCTACGAGCAGTACTTC.